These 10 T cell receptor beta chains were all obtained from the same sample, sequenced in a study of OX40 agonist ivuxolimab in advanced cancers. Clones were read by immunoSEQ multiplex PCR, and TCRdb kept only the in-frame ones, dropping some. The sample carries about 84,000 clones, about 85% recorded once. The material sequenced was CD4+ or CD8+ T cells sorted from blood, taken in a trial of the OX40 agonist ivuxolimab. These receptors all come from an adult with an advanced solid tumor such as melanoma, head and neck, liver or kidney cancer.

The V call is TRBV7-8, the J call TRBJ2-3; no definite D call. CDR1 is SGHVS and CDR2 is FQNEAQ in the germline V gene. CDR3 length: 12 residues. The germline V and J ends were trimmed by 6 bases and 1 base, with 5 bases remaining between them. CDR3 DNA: TGTGCCAGCAGAGCAGGCACAGATACGCAGTATTTT. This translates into CASRAGTDTQYF.

CDR3 sequence: CSAGQGNTEAFF. In nucleotides, the CDR3 is TGCAGCGCGGGACAGGGGAACACTGAAGCTTTCTTT. The chain carries TRBV29-1 and TRBJ1-1; TRBD1 aligns across 9 bases. This CDR3 contains 12 residues. Per the germline V gene, CDR1 is SQVTM and CDR2 is ANQGSEA. After removal of 7 bases from V and 1 base from J, the junction contained 1 base not matched to a gene. The whole variable domain, filled in from reference TRBV29-1 and TRBJ1-1, reads SAVISQKPSRDICQRGTSLTIQCQVDSQVTMMFWYRQQPGQSLTLIATANQGSEATYESGFVIDKFPISRPNLTFSTLTVSNMSPEDSSIYLCSAGQGNTEAFFGQGTRLTVV.

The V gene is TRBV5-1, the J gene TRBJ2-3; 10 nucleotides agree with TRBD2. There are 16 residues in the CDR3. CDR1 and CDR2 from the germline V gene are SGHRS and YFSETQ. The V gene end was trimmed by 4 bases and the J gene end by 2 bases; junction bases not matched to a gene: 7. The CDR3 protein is CASSIRTSGITDTQYF. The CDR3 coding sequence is TGCGCCAGCAGCATCCGGACTAGCGGAATCACAGATACGCAGTATTTT.

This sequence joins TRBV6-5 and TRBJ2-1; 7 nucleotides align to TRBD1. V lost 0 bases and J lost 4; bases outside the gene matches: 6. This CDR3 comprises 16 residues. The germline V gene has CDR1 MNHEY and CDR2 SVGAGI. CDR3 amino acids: CASSYSGTVTYNEQFF. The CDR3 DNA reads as TGTGCCAGCAGTTACTCGGGGACAGTCACTTACAATGAGCAGTTCTTC.

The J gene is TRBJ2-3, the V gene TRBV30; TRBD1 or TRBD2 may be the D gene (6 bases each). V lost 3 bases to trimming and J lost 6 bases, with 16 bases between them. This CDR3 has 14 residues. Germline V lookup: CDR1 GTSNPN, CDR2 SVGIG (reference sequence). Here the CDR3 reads CAWSKKEGHDTQYF. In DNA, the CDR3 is TGTGCCTGGAGCAAAAAGGAGGGACATGATACGCAGTATTTT.

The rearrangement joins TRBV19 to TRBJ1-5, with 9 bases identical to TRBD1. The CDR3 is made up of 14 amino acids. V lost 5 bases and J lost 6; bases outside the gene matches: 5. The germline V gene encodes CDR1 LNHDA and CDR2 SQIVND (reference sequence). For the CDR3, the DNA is TGTGCCAGTAGTCCCACAGGGGGCGGTCAGCCCCAGCATTTT. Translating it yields CASSPTGGGQPQHF.

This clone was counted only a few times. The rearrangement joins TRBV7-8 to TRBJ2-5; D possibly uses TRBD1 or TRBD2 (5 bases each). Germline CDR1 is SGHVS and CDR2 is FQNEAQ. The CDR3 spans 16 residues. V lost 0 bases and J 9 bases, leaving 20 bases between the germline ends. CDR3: CASSLARVGPRGAQYF. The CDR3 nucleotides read TGTGCCAGCAGCTTAGCCCGAGTAGGGCCCAGAGGGGCCCAGTACTTC.

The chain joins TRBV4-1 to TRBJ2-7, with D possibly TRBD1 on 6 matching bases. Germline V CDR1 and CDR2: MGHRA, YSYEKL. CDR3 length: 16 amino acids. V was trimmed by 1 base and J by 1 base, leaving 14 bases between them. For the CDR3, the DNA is TGCGCCAGCAGCCAAGGGCAGGGGCCAAATTCCTACGAGCAGTACGTC. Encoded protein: CASSQGQGPNSYEQYV.

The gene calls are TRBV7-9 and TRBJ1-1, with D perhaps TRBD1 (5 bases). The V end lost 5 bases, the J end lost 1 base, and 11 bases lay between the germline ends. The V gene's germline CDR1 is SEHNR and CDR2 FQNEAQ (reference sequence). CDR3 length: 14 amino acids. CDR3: CASSLGQENTEAFF. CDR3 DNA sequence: TGTGCCAGCAGCCTCGGACAAGAGAACACTGAAGCTTTCTTT. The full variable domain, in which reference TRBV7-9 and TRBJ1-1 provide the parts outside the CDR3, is DTGVSQNPRHKITKRGQNVTFRCDPISEHNRLYWYRQTLGQGPEFLTYFQNEAQLEKSRLLSDRFSAERPKGSFSTLEIQRTEQGDSAMYLCASSLGQENTEAFFGQGTRLTVV.

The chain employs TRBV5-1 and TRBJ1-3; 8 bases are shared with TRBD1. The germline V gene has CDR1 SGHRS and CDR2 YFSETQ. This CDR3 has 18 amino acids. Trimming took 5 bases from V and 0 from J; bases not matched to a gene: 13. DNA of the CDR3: TGCGCCAGCAGGGCCTACAGGGGGGAATTGGGCTCTGGAAACACCATATATTTT. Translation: CASRAYRGELGSGNTIYF.